A single sample is the source of the 13 T cell receptor beta chains below, sequenced in a study of regulatory T cells in long-lasting Graves disease. The time point is: newly diagnosed GD, antithyroid drugs for less than 3 months. The TCR library was made from RNA that had been extracted from PBMCs in TRIzol. Construction of TCR beta libraries relied on iRepertoire HTBI primers and on Arm-PCR targeting CDR3 regions. Using its own MiXCR run on the multiplex PCR reads, TCRdb lists one record per CDR3 protein. The sample has 550,000 to 650,000 distinct CDR3 sequences; 16% are singletons. Another study also made use of these data, one on T cells in Graves' hyperthyroidism and ophthalmopathy.

The specimen was peripheral blood mononuclear cells (PBMCs), collected at new diagnosis, from a patient treated with antithyroid drugs. These receptors were taken from a young man with Graves disease.

In this sample, this clonotype turned up many times. The chain recombines TRBV7-6 with TRBJ2-3; 8 positions agree with TRBD2. The CDR3 contains 17 residues. In germline, CDR1 is SGHVS, CDR2 FNYEAQ. J was trimmed by 2 bases and V by 3 bases; bases with no gene match: 10. CDR3 sequence (DNA): TGTGCCAGCAGCTTGCTGGACGGGAGGGCCCACACAGATACGCAGTATTTT. This gives the protein CASSLLDGRAHTDTQYF.

Many counts were recorded for this clonotype. The CDR3 sequence is CAISPGQGAGESEAFF. The CDR3 bases are TGTGCCATCAGCCCCGGACAGGGGGCTGGAGAGAGTGAAGCTTTCTTT. The chain uses TRBV10-3 and TRBJ1-1, with 11 positions matching TRBD1. The V gene's germline CDR1 is ENHRY and CDR2 SYGVKD. The J segment lost 7 bases and the V segment lost 6 bases, leaving 13 bases of the junction unmatched. This CDR3 has 16 residues.

This clonotype was counted ten times or more. This chain uses TRBV7-2 with TRBJ2-7; perhaps D is TRBD1 or TRBD2 (5 bases each). This CDR3 comprises 14 residues. The ends were cut back, 5 bases at V and 1 base at J, with 12 bases in the middle. CDR1 and CDR2 (germline): SGHTA, FQGNSA. Here the CDR3 reads CASSLGELSYEQYF. The CDR3 nucleotides are TGTGCCAGCAGCCTAGGGGAGTTGTCCTACGAGCAGTACTTC.

There are a few counts of this clonotype. This rearrangement joins TRBV9 to TRBJ1-1; maybe TRBD1 (5 bases). The germline V gene has CDR1 SGDLS and CDR2 YYNGEE. V gave up 0 bases and J gave up 7 bases, with 7 bases separating them. The CDR3 loop spans 12 amino acids. CDR3 region: CASSVGGSEAFF. The CDR3 DNA follows: TGTGCCAGCAGCGTAGGGGGGAGTGAAGCTTTCTTT.

Comments on this clonotype: A much larger clonotype is one base distant, so this may be a read error. Lacking the conserved final phenylalanine or tryptophan, this CDR3 likely reflects a read error. The chain links TRBV20-1 to TRBJ2-7; 10 bases match TRBD1. The germline CDR1 and CDR2 sequences are DFQATT and SNEGSKA (reference sequence). After removal of 0 bases from V and 7 bases from J, the junction contained 9 bases not matched to a gene. The CDR3 covers 15 residues. The DNA for the CDR3 is TGCAGTGCTAGAGATCCAAGACAGGGGGCGGCTGAGCAGTACCTC. Protein: CSARDPRQGAAEQYL.

This clonotype appeared a few times. The rearrangement uses TRBV15 and TRBJ2-2; no definite D call. CDR1 is LNHNV and CDR2 is YYDKDF in the germline V gene (reference sequence). The CDR3 is made up of 14 amino acids. The V end was cut by 5 bases, the J end by 3 bases, with 10 bases between. CDR3 bases: TGTGCCACCAGCGGGCCACAAGACACCGGGGAGCTGTTTTTT. Its protein product is CATSGPQDTGELFF.

This clonotype was counted only a few times. The V gene is TRBV20-1, the J gene TRBJ2-2, with 8 bases identical to TRBD2. The CDR3 loop spans 15 amino acids. Germline CDR1 reads DFQATT; CDR2 reads SNEGSKA (reference sequence). The J segment lost 1 base and the V segment lost 1 base, leaving 2 bases of the junction unmatched. The CDR3 sequence is CSARVAGGNTGELFF. The CDR3 nucleotides read TGCAGTGCTAGAGTGGCGGGAGGGAACACCGGGGAGCTGTTTTTT.

This clonotype was seen at least ten times. This chain connects TRBV7-3 to TRBJ1-2; D not resolved. The CDR3 has 13 residues. CDR1 is SGHTA, CDR2 FQGTGA, per germline. V was trimmed by 4 bases and J by 6 bases, leaving 12 bases between them. In DNA, the CDR3 is TGTGCCAGCAGCTCGCTTCTCGGTGATGGCTACACCTTC. As protein: CASSSLLGDGYTF.

Ten or more counts support this clonotype. The V and J genes are TRBV20-1 and TRBJ2-1; 7 bases line up with TRBD1. Germline CDR1 is DFQATT and CDR2 is SNEGSKA (reference sequence). With V trimmed by 8 bases and J by 3 bases, 13 bases remained unmatched. CDR3 length: 15 residues. The chain's CDR3 is CSTHLRQGGYNEQFF. DNA of the CDR3: TGCAGTACACACCTAAGACAGGGTGGCTACAATGAGCAGTTCTTC.

In its sample, this clonotype was seen many times. The CDR3 DNA is TGCAGTGCCGCGGGTTTTTCCTACGAGCAGTACTTC. Translated: CSAAGFSYEQYF. V is TRBV20-1 and J is TRBJ2-7, with a weak D call TRBD2 (5 bases). Germline CDR1 is DFQATT and CDR2 is SNEGSKA (reference sequence). The length of the CDR3 is 12 residues. Between the trimmed V and J ends, which lost 6 bases and 1 base, there was a span of 10 bases.

This chain joins TRBV12-3 or TRBV12-4 and TRBJ2-1; D is perhaps TRBD1 (6 bases). The CDR3 is 12 residues long. Trimming took 6 bases from V and 6 from J, leaving 9 bases between them. CDR3 amino acids: CASSNRANEQFF. In DNA, the CDR3 is TGTGCCAGCAGCAACAGGGCCAATGAGCAGTTCTTC.

This clonotype was picked up many times. This chain links TRBV5-1 with TRBJ2-5, with 8 bases that match TRBD2. The CDR3 has 16 residues. The V and J ends lost 3 bases and 3 bases, in that order; junction bases with no gene match: 10. The germline CDR1 and CDR2 sequences are SGHRS and YFSETQ. The CDR3 DNA follows: TGCGCCAGCAGCTCGGGAGGGACGACAAGGGAAGAGACCCAGTACTTC. It yields the protein CASSSGGTTREETQYF.

This clonotype has at least ten counts. This chain links TRBV5-1 with TRBJ1-1, with D tentatively TRBD1 (5 bases). This CDR3 spans 12 amino acids. V dropped 1 base and J dropped 7 bases, with 8 bases sitting between them. From germline, CDR1 is SGHRS and CDR2 YFSETQ. The CDR3 DNA is TGCGCCAGCAGCTTGCGGGGCCGTGAAGCTTTCTTT. It translates to CASSLRGREAFF.